Here is one T cell receptor beta chain with its context. There are 13 residues in the CDR3. With 3 bases removed from V and 6 bases from J, the gap between germline ends came to 11 bases. Germline V CDR1 and CDR2: MDHEN, SYDVKM. Use of 60 Vbeta and 13 Jbeta primers characterized the PCR. The method was immunoSEQ multiplex PCR; TCRdb's version includes in-frame clones alone and lacks a portion of them. This repertoire includes about 75,000 clones. The sample comes from a study of cytomegalovirus exposure and HLA in healthy donors. Healthy bone marrow donors made up the donor group. The TCR comes from a man younger than 35 in good health and CMV-seropositive. Material for sequencing was PBMCs. J is TRBJ1-2 and V is TRBV28; maybe TRBD1 (6 bases). The CDR3 sequence: CASSFQGWDGYTF. DNA for the CDR3: TGTGCCAGCAGTTTCCAGGGGTGGGATGGCTACACCTTC.